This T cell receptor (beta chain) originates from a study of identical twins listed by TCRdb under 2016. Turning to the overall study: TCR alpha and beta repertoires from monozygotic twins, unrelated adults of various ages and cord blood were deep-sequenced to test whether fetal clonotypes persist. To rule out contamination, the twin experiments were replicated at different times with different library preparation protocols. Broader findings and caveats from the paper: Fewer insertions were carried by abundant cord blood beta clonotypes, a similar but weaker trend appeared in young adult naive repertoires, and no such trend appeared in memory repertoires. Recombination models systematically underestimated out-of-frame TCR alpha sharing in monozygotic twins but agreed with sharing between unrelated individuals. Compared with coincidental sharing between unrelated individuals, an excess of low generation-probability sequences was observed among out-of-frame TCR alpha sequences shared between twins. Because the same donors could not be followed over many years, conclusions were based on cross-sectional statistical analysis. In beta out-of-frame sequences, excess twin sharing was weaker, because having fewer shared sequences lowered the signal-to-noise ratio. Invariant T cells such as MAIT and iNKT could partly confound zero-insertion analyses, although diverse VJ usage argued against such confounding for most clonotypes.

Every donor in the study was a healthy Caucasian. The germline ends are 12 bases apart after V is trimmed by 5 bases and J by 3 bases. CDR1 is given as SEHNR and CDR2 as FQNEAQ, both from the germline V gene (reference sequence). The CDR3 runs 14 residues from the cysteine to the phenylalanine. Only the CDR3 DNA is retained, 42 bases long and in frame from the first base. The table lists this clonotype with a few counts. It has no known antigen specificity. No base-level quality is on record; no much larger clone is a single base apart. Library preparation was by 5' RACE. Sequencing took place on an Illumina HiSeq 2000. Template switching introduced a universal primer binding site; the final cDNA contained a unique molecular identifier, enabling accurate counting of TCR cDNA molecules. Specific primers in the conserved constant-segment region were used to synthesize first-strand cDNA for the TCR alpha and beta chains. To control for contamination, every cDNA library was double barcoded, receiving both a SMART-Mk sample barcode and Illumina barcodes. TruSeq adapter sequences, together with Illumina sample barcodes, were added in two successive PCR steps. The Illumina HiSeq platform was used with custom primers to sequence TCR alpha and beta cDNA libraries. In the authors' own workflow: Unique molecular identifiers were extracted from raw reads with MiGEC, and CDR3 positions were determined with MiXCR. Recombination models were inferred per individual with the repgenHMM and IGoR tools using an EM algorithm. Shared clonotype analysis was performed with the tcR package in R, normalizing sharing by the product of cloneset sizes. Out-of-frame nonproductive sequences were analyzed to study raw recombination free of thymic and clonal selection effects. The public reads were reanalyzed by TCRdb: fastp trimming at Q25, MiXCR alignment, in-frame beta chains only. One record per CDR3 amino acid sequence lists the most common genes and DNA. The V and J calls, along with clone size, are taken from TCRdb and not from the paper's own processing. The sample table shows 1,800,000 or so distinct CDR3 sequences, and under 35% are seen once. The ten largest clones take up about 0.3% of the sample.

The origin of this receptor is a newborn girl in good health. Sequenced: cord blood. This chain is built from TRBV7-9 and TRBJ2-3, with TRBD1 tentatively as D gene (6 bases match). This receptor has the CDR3 CASSNRARTDTQYF. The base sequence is TGTGCCAGCAGCAACAGGGCTAGGACAGATACGCAGTATTTT.